This T cell receptor (beta chain) was profiled in a study of cytomegalovirus exposure and HLA in healthy donors. Looked up from germline, CDR1 is KGHSH and CDR2 is LQKENI. V dropped 3 bases and J dropped 5 bases, with 25 bases sitting between them. This CDR3 comprises 18 residues. TCRdb keeps only in-frame clones here, not all; method: immunoSEQ multiplex PCR. Of roughly 250,000 clones detected, around 88% appear once; the ten largest clones hold roughly 1.2%. This clonotype was obtained from a woman in her twenties or thirties in good health and CMV-seropositive. Sequenced: PBMCs. V gene TRBV18 combines with J gene TRBJ1-2; a possible D gene is TRBD1 (6 bases). DNA for the CDR3: TGTGCCAGCTCACCCGCCGGGACAACCCTGGGCAAACTATATGGCTACACCTTC. It codes for CASSPAGTTLGKLYGYTF. Full variable domain (remainder filled in from reference TRBV18 and TRBJ1-2): NAGVMQNPRHLVRRRGQEARLRCSPMKGHSHVYWYRQLPEEGLKFMVYLQKENIIDESGMPKERFSAEFPKEGPSILRIQQVVRGDSAAYFCASSPAGTTLGKLYGYTFGSGTRLTVV.